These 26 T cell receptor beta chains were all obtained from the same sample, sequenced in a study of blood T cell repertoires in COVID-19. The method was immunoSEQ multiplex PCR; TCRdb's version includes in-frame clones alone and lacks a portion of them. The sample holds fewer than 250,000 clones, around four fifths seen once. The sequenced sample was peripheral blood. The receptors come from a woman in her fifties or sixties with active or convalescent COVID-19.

The CDR3 spells CASSQDRLPAGGGQPQHF. The DNA for the CDR3 is TGCGCCAGCAGCCAAGATCGTCTGCCCGCAGGGGGCGGTCAGCCCCAGCATTTT. The V gene is TRBV4-1, the J gene TRBJ1-5; TRBD1 matches 8 bases. J lost 6 bases, V lost 0 bases, and 13 bases had no gene match. The length of the CDR3 is 18 residues. CDR1 is MGHRA, CDR2 YSYEKL, per germline.

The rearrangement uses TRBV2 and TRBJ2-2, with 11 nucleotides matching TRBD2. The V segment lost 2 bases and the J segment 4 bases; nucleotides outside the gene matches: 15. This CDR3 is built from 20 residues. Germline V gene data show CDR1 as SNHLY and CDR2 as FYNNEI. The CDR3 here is CASSEWKTSGTWRGTGELFF. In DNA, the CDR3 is TGTGCCAGCAGTGAATGGAAGACTAGCGGGACCTGGCGGGGCACCGGGGAGCTGTTTTTT. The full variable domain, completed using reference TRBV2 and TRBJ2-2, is EPEVTQTPSHQVTQMGQEVILRCVPISNHLYFYWYRQILGQKVEFLVSFYNNEISEKSEIFDDQFSVERPDGSNFTLKIRSTKLEDSAMYFCASSEWKTSGTWRGTGELFFGEGSRLTVL.

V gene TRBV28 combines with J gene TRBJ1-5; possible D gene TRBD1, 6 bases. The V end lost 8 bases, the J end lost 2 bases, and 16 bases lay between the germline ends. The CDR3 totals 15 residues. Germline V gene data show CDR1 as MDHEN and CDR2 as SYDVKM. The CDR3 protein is CASLGGGGGNQPQHF. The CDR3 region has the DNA TGTGCCAGCCTGGGGGGGGGCGGAGGCAATCAGCCCCAGCATTTT. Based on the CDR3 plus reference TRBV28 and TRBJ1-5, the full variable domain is DVKVTQSSRYLVKRTGEKVFLECVQDMDHENMFWYRQDPGLGLRLIYFSYDVKMKEKGDIPEGYSVSREKKERFSLILESASTNQTSMYLCASLGGGGGNQPQHFGDGTRLSIL.

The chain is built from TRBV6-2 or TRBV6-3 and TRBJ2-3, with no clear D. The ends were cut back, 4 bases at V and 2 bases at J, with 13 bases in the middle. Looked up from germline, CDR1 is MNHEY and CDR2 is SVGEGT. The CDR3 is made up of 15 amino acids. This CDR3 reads CASSLETFLTDTQYF. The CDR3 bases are TGTGCCAGCAGTTTAGAGACATTTCTCACAGATACGCAGTATTTT.

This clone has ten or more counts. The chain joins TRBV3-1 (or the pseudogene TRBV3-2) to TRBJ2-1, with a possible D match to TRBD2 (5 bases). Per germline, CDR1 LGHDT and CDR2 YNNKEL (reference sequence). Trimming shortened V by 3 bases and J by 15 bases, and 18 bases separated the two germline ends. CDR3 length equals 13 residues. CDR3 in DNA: TGTGCCAGCAGCCACGTTCTAGCACCGAGGACGTTCTTC. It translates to CASSHVLAPRTFF.

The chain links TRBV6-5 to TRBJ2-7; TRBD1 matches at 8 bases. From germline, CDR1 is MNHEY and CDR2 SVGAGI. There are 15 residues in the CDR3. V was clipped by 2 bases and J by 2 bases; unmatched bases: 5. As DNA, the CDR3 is TGTGCCAGCAGTTACGACAGGGGTCACACCTACGAGCAGTACTTC. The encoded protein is CASSYDRGHTYEQYF.

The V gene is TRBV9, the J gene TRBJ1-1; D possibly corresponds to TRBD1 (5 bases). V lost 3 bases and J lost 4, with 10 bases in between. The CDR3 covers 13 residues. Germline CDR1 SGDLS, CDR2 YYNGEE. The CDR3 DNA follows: TGTGCCAGCAGCGGGGCGGGGGGCACTGAAGCTTTCTTT. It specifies CASSGAGGTEAFF.

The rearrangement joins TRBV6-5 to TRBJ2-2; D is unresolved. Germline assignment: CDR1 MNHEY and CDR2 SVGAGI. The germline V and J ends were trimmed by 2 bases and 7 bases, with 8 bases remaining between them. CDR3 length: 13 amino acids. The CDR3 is CASSYPSGGELFF. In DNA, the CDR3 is TGTGCCAGCAGTTACCCCTCGGGCGGGGAGCTGTTTTTT.

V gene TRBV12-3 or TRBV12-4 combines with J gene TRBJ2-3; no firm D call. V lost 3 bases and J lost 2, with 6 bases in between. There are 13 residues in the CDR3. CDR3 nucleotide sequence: TGTGCCAGCAGTTTCCGCGCCACAGATACGCAGTATTTT. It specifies CASSFRATDTQYF.

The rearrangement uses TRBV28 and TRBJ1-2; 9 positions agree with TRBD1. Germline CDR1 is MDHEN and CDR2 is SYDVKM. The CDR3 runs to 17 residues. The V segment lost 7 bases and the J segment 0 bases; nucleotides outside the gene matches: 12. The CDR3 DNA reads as TGTGCCAGCACTAGATTTGCAGGACAGGGGACTAACTATGGCTACACCTTC. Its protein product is CASTRFAGQGTNYGYTF.

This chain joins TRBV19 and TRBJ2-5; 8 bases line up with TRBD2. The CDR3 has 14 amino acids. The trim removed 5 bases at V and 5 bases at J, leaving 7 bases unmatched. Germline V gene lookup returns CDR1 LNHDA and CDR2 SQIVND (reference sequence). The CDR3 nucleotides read TGTGCCAGTAGTTATAGCGGGGTGGGCGAGACCCAGTACTTC. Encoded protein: CASSYSGVGETQYF.

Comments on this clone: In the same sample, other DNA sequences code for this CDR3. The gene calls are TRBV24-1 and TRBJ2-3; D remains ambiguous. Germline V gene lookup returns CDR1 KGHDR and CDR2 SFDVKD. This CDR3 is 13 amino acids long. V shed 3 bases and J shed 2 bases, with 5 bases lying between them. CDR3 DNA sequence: TGTGCCACCAGTGATCTGTTCACAGATACGCAGTATTTT. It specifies CATSDLFTDTQYF.

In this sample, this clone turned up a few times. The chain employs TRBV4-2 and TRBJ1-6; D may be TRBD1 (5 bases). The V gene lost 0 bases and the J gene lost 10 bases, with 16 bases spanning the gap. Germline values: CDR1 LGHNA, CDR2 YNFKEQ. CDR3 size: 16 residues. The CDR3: CASSQDKAGRPSPLHF. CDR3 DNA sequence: TGTGCCAGCAGCCAAGATAAGGCAGGGCGCCCCTCACCCCTCCACTTT.

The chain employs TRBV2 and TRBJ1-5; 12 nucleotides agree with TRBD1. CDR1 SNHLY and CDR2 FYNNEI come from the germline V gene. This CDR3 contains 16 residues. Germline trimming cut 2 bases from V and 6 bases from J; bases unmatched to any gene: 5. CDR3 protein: CASSELGQGAGQPQHF. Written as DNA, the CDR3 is TGTGCCAGCAGTGAACTGGGACAGGGGGCGGGTCAGCCCCAGCATTTT. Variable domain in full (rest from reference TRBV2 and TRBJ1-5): EPEVTQTPSHQVTQMGQEVILRCVPISNHLYFYWYRQILGQKVEFLVSFYNNEISEKSEIFDDQFSVERPDGSNFTLKIRSTKLEDSAMYFCASSELGQGAGQPQHFGDGTRLSIL.

CDR3 nucleotides: TGTGCCAGTAGTCTTCTAGCTCCCCTCGGGGGACGCTCCTACAATGAGCAGTTCTTC. Its translation: CASSLLAPLGGRSYNEQFF. The chain combines TRBV19 with TRBJ2-1, with D possibly being TRBD2 (6 bases). This CDR3 comprises 19 residues. Germline CDR1 reads LNHDA; CDR2 reads SQIVND (reference sequence). Trimming stripped 5 bases from V and 0 bases from J, with 23 bases between.

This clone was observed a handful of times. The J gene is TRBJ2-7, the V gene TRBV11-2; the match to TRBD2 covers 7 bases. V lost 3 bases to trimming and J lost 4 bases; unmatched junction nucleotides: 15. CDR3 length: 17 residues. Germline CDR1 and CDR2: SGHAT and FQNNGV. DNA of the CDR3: TGTGCCAGCAGCTTGTCGTTGGGGTGGCGGGAGACTTACGAGCAGTACTTC. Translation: CASSLSLGWRETYEQYF.

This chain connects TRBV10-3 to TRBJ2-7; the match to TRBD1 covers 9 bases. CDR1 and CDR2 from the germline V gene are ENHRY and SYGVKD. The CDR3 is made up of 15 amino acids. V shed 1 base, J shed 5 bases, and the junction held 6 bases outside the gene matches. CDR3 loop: CAISEWGTGRNEQYV. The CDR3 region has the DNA TGTGCCATCAGTGAGTGGGGGACAGGGAGAAACGAGCAGTACGTC.

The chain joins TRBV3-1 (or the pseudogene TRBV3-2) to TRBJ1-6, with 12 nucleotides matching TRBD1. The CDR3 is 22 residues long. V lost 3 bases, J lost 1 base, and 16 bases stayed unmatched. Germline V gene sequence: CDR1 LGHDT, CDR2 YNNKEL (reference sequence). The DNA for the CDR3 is TGTGCCAGCAGCCAGCTTTTTCCGGGACAGGGGGCGAAGGAGTCCTATAATTCACCCCTCCACTTT. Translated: CASSQLFPGQGAKESYNSPLHF.

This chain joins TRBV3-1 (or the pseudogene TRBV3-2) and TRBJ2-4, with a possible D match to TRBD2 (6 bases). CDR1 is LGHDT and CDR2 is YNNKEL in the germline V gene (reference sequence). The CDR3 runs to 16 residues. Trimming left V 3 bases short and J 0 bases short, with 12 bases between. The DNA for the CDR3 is TGTGCCAGCAGCCAGGTGACTAGTGTAGCCAAAAACATTCAGTACTTC. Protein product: CASSQVTSVAKNIQYF.

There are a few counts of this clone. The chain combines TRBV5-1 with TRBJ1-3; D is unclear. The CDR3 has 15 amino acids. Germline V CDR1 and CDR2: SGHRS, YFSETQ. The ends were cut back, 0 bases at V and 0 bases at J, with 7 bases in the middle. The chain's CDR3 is CASSLDSFSGNTIYF. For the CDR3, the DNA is TGCGCCAGCAGCTTGGACAGTTTCTCTGGAAACACCATATATTTT.

The CDR3 here is CASSIEGIGNSPLHF. DNA of the CDR3: TGTGCCAGTAGTATAGAGGGCATCGGTAATTCACCCCTCCACTTT. The rearrangement links TRBV19 to TRBJ1-6; D is ambiguous. Germline CDR1 LNHDA, CDR2 SQIVND (reference sequence). CDR3 length equals 15 residues. Trimming removed 0 bases at V and 6 bases at J, with 9 bases between.

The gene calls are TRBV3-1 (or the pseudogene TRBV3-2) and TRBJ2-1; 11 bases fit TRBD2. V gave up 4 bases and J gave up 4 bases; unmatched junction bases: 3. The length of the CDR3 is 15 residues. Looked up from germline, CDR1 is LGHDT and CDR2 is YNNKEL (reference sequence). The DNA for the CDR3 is TGTGCCAGCAGCCTGGGGACTAGCGGTTACAATGAGCAGTTCTTC. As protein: CASSLGTSGYNEQFF.

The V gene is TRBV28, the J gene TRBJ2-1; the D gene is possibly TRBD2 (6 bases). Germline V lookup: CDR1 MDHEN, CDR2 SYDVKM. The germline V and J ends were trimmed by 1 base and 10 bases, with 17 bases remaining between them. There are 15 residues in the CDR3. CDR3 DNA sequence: TGTGCCAGCAGTTTATCGGGTAGCGGCCTATGGGAGCAGTTCTTC. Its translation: CASSLSGSGLWEQFF.

The CDR3 reads CASSENVDEQFF. The DNA of the CDR3 is TGCGCCAGCAGTGAGAATGTCGATGAGCAGTTCTTC. The chain links TRBV10-1 to TRBJ2-1; no definite D call. Germline V CDR1 and CDR2: WNHNN, SYGVQD (reference sequence). This CDR3 has 12 amino acids. V gave up 2 bases and J gave up 8 bases, with 7 bases separating them.

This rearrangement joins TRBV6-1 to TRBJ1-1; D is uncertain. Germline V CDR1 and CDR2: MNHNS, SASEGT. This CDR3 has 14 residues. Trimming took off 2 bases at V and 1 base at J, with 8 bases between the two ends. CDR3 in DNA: TGTGCCAGCAGTGAACCAGGAAAGAACACTGAAGCTTTCTTT. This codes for CASSEPGKNTEAFF.

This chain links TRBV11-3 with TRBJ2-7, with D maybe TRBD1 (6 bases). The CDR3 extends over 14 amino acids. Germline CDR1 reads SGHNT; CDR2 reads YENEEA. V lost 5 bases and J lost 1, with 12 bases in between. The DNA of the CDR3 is TGTGCCAGCAGCCCCAGACAGGATTCCTACGAGCAGTACTTC. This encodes CASSPRQDSYEQYF. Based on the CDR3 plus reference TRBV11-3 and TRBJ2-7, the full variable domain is EAGVVQSPRYKIIEKKQPVAFWCNPISGHNTLYWYLQNLGQGPELLIRYENEEAVDDSQLPKDRFSAERLKGVDSTLKIQPAELGDSAVYLCASSPRQDSYEQYFGPGTRLTVT.